The source of this T cell receptor beta chain is a study of blood T cell repertoires in COVID-19. For the study at large: The United States, Italy and Spain supplied acute and convalescent COVID-19 samples. PBMCs, B-cell-depleted T cells, or T cells were the source of the cDNA or gDNA that made up the material.

Original processing methods: Nucleated cell counts were estimated from reference gene primer amplification. The protocol was immunoSEQ multiplex PCR, while the TCRdb copy is restricted to in-frame clones and leaves out a portion. V, J and clone size are those of that table, while D and trimming were read from the DNA. The sample lists more than 200,000 clones; more than 65% were seen once. V lost 4 bases and J lost 3, with 12 bases in between. CDR3 length: 15 residues. The germline gives CDR1 LNHDA, CDR2 SQIVND (reference sequence). Sequenced: peripheral blood. The sequence was collected from an elderly woman with acute or convalescent COVID-19. The rearrangement links TRBV19 to TRBJ1-4, with TRBD1 as a possible D gene (5 bases). The CDR3 nucleotides read TGTGCCAGTAGTACCAACAGGCCGGCTAATGAAAAACTGTTTTTT. It encodes CASSTNRPANEKLFF.